This TCR beta chain was captured in a study of OX40 agonist ivuxolimab in advanced cancers. V lost 6 bases, J lost 3 bases, and 5 bases stayed unmatched. Per germline, CDR1 SGHTA and CDR2 FQGTGA. The CDR3 spans 14 residues. Only in-frame clones appear in the TCRdb table, and some are missing; sequencing was by immunoSEQ multiplex PCR. The sample shows 70,000 to 95,000 clones, approximately 90% of them seen only once. The sequencing used CD4+ or CD8+ T cells sorted from blood, collected in a trial of the OX40 agonist ivuxolimab. The chain has TRBV7-3 and TRBJ2-5; 9 nucleotides line up with TRBD1. The TCR comes from an adult with an advanced solid tumor such as melanoma, head and neck, liver or kidney cancer. CDR3: CASSQTGGEETQYF. The CDR3, as DNA: TGTGCCAGCAGTCAAACAGGGGGCGAAGAGACCCAGTACTTC.